This entry describes one TCR beta chain. The CDR3 runs to 14 residues. V was trimmed by 6 bases and J by 2 bases, leaving 14 bases between them. The germline CDR1 and CDR2 sequences are MNHEY and SVGAGI. This specimen comes from a study of blood T cell repertoires in COVID-19. The data were produced by immunoSEQ multiplex PCR, yet TCRdb's version contains in-frame clones alone and is incomplete. The profile shows about 240,000 clones, about 90% of them singletons. Sequencing was performed on peripheral blood. The J gene is TRBJ2-7, the V gene TRBV6-5, with D possibly matching TRBD2 (7 bases). The receptor was derived from a woman aged 25 to 45 who had recovered from COVID-19. The CDR3 region is CASSGGRRAYEQYF. The DNA for the CDR3 is TGTGCCAGCAGCGGGGGGCGCCGAGCCTACGAGCAGTACTTC.